This T cell receptor beta chain comes out of a study of blood T cell repertoires in COVID-19. Authors' processing steps: It was from reference gene primer amplification that nucleated cell counts were estimated. Clones were read by immunoSEQ multiplex PCR, and TCRdb kept only the in-frame ones, dropping some. V and J calls and clone size are as listed in that table; D and trimming were resolved from the DNA. The sample lists some 260,000 clones, under 90% occurring once. The CDR3 is 13 amino acids. Germline CDR1 and CDR2: GTSNPN and SVGIG (reference sequence). V dropped 0 bases and J dropped 4 bases, with 9 bases sitting between them.

V is TRBV30 and J is TRBJ1-2; no clear D gene. This clonotype was sampled from a young man with acute COVID-19. The source material was PBMCs or T cells enriched from blood (not recorded which). In DNA, the CDR3 is TGTGCCTGGAGTGTACAGTCTGCCTATGGCTACACCTTC. Its protein is CAWSVQSAYGYTF.